Listed below are T cell receptor beta chains from one sample, sequenced in a study of blood T cell repertoires in COVID-19. TCRdb's copy holds only in-frame clones and misses some; the assay was immunoSEQ multiplex PCR. The repertoire has approximately 99,000 clones, 60% to 85% of them found once; the top ten carry 15% to 20%. Sequences were obtained from peripheral blood. These receptors all come from a woman aged 80 or over with active or convalescent COVID-19. Each CDR3 is given with its conserved first and last residue. A D gene is named only where the DNA matches it firmly. Some rows have no size entry. The others give once, few or many, or a class for an expanded clone.

D gene	V gene	J gene	clone size	CDR3 DNA	CDR3 protein
.	TRBV18	TRBJ1-1	.	TGTGCCAGCTCACCAAAAACAAACACTGAAGCTTTCTTT	CASSPKTNTEAFF
TRBD1	TRBV7-2	TRBJ1-2	.	TGTGCCAGCAGCACCGGGACAGGGGCTTACTATGGCTACACCTTC	CASSTGTGAYYGYTF
TRBD1	TRBV6-5	TRBJ2-7	.	TGTGCCAGCGGGGACCGACAGGGGCTAACCTACGAGCAGTACTTC	CASGDRQGLTYEQYF
.	TRBV23-1	TRBJ2-3	.	TGCGCCAGCGTCTTTGTCGACACGAGCACAGATACGCAGTATTTT	CASVFVDTSTDTQYF
.	TRBV19	TRBJ2-1	.	TGTGCCGTAGGGAGGTACAATGAGCAGTTCTTC	CAVGRYNEQFF
.	TRBV19	TRBJ1-1	.	TGTGCCAGTAGCCTACAGGGAGGGGGGACTGAAGCTTTCTTT	CASSLQGGGTEAFF
TRBD1	TRBV7-2	TRBJ2-7	.	TGTGCCAGCAGGTCCGGGACAGAACTCTACGAGCAGTACTTC	CASRSGTELYEQYF
TRBD2	TRBV14	TRBJ2-1	few	TGTGCCAGCAGCCTGACTAGCCGCCGTGTTGAGCAGTTCTTC	CASSLTSRRVEQFF
.	TRBV6-2/TRBV6-3	TRBJ2-1	.	TGTGCCAGCAGTCAGACAGTTCCAAATTTCAATGAGCAGTTCTTC	CASSQTVPNFNEQFF
.	TRBV6-6	TRBJ2-1	.	TGTGCCAGCACGCGGGATCTCTACAATGAGCAGTTCTTC	CASTRDLYNEQFF
.	TRBV5-1	TRBJ2-1	few	TGTGCCAGCAGCTTCGGAGGGGGGGGCTCCTACAATGAGCAGTTCTTC	CASSFGGGGSYNEQFF
TRBD2	TRBV2	TRBJ2-5	.	TGTGCCAGCCTGACTAGCGGCCAAGAGACCCAGTACTTC	CASLTSGQETQYF
TRBD2	TRBV5-1	TRBJ2-3	.	TGCGCCAGCGGGACTAGCGGGAGCACAGATACGCAGTATTTT	CASGTSGSTDTQYF
.	TRBV15	TRBJ1-1	.	TGTGCCACCAGCAGAGAAGGTCAGGGGATCACTGAAGCTTTCTTT	CATSREGQGITEAFF
TRBD1	TRBV10-2	TRBJ2-4	few	TGCGCCAGCAGTACAGGGGGCTCGGCCAAAAACATTCAGTACTTC	CASSTGGSAKNIQYF
.	TRBV7-3	TRBJ2-6	.	TGTGCCAGCAGCTTAAGGGGCGGACAGGGGGCCAACGTCCTGACTTTC	CASSLRGGQGANVLTF
TRBD1	TRBV6-5	TRBJ2-5	.	TGTGCCAGCACCCGGGACAGTCAGACCCAGTACTTC	CASTRDSQTQYF
TRBD1	TRBV6-5	TRBJ2-7	.	TGTGCCAGCAGTCCCCGGGACAGTTCCTACGAGCAGTACTTC	CASSPRDSSYEQYF
.	TRBV6-5	TRBJ1-2	.	TGTGCCAGCAAGGCGGGCTATGGCTACACCTTC	CASKAGYGYTF
TRBD1	TRBV6-5	TRBJ2-7	.	TGTGCCAGCAGTCGGCAGGGGGCGAGGGAGCAGTACTTC	CASSRQGAREQYF
.	TRBV28	TRBJ2-3	.	TGTGCCAGCAGTTTAGTAGGGACTGGGAAGGGGGATACGCAGTATTTT	CASSLVGTGKGDTQYF
TRBD1	TRBV19	TRBJ1-2	.	TGTGCCAGTAGTATCGGGACAGGGTATGGCTACACCTTC	CASSIGTGYGYTF
.	TRBV18	TRBJ1-2	few	TGTGCCAGCTCACAACAGGATGATGGCTACACCTTC	CASSQQDDGYTF
TRBD2	TRBV4-1	TRBJ2-5	.	TGCGCCAGCAGCCAAGATCGCGCTAGCGGGAGGGCCACAGAGACCCAGTACTTC	CASSQDRASGRATETQYF
TRBD2	TRBV7-2	TRBJ2-2	.	TGTGCCAGCACCTTCGGGGGTTGGAGCGGGAGGGCCAAGACCGGGGAGCTGTTTTTT	CASTFGGWSGRAKTGELFF
TRBD2	TRBV5-1	TRBJ2-7	few	TGTGCCAGCAGCGCAGCCGGGACTAGCGGGCTCGAGCAGTACTTC	CASSAAGTSGLEQYF
.	TRBV19	TRBJ2-1	.	TGTGCCAGTAGCCTAGGCAATGAGCAGTTCTTC	CASSLGNEQFF
.	TRBV20-1	TRBJ1-2	.	TGCAGTGCCGCTAACTATGGCTACACCTTC	CSAANYGYTF
.	TRBV6-5	TRBJ1-4	few	TGTGCCTCGGCTAGGCGGGCGTGGGCTAATGAAAAACTGTTTTTT	CASARRAWANEKLFF
TRBD1	TRBV5-6	TRBJ1-2	.	TGTGCCAGCAGCTTGCAGGGGGTCTACTCCAGTGGCTACACCTTC	CASSLQGVYSSGYTF
TRBD1	TRBV5-1	TRBJ1-4	.	TGCGCCAGCAGCTTGGCCGGGAGGGGGCAAGGGGAAAAACTGTTTTTT	CASSLAGRGQGEKLFF
.	TRBV5-1	TRBJ1-2	.	TGCGCCAGCAGCGTCCAGGGGAACTATGGCTACACCTTC	CASSVQGNYGYTF
.	TRBV9	TRBJ2-7	once	TGTGCCAGCAGCGTAGACGGGAGCGGCTCCTACGAGCAGTACTTC	CASSVDGSGSYEQYF
TRBD1	TRBV15	TRBJ1-2	.	TGTGCCACCAGCAGAGACAGGGGGCCTAATATGAACTATGGCTACACCTTC	CATSRDRGPNMNYGYTF
TRBD2	TRBV5-1	TRBJ2-7	.	TGTGCCAGCAGCCCGGGACTAGCGGGCTTTTTCTCCTACGAGCAGTACTTC	CASSPGLAGFFSYEQYF
.	TRBV10-3	TRBJ2-5	.	TGTGCCATCAGTGCCGGGAACCAAGAGACCCAGTACTTC	CAISAGNQETQYF
.	TRBV7-3	TRBJ2-3	.	TGTGCCAGCAGCTTATCGTACACAGATACGCAGTATTTT	CASSLSYTDTQYF
TRBD2	TRBV19	TRBJ2-2	.	TGTGCCAGTAGTTTCCGGGGGGGGATTAACACCGGGGAGCTGTTTTTT	CASSFRGGINTGELFF
.	TRBV7-6	TRBJ2-7	.	TGTGCCAGCAGCTTAGCGGCGGGCGGTGCGGGTAGCAGCTACGAGCAGTACTTC	CASSLAAGGAGSSYEQYF
.	TRBV19	TRBJ1-1	.	TGTGCCAGTACCTCGGACTGGCTGAACACTGAAGCTTTCTTT	CASTSDWLNTEAFF
TRBD2	TRBV24-1	TRBJ2-5	.	TGTGCCACCAGTGACAGGACTAGCGGGCAAAGGCCCCAAGAGACCCAGTACTTC	CATSDRTSGQRPQETQYF
TRBD2	TRBV27	TRBJ2-1	.	TGTGCCAGCAGTCCACCCGGGAGGTACAATGAGCAGTTCTTC	CASSPPGRYNEQFF
TRBD1	TRBV18	TRBJ2-2	.	TGTGCCAGCTCACCAGCAGGCAGGGGGCTGAACACCGGGGAGCTGTTTTTT	CASSPAGRGLNTGELFF
.	TRBV4-1	TRBJ2-1	.	TGCGCCAGCAGCCAAGGTGGAGGGCTCAATGAGCAGTTCTTC	CASSQGGGLNEQFF
TRBD2	TRBV13	TRBJ2-1	once	TGTGCCAGCAAAGGCCTGGGCGCGGGGGAGAGTGAGCAGTTCTTC	CASKGLGAGESEQFF
TRBD1	TRBV2	TRBJ2-7	.	TGTGCCAGCAGCAAACAGGGGGCAACCTCCTACGAGCAGTACTTC	CASSKQGATSYEQYF
.	TRBV5-1	TRBJ2-5	.	TGCGCCAGCAGCTTATCCCCATCCGGGCAAGAGACCCAGTACTTC	CASSLSPSGQETQYF
TRBD2	TRBV5-1	TRBJ2-5	.	TGTGCCAGCAGCCTTGGGGGGGTCCAAGAGACCCAGTACTTC	CASSLGGVQETQYF
.	TRBV18	TRBJ2-2	few	TGTGCCAGCTCACCACCGGAGAGAACCGGGGAGCTGTTTTTT	CASSPPERTGELFF
.	TRBV19	TRBJ1-1	.	TGTGCCAGTAGTGCCCGACAGGTAAACACTGAAGCTTTCTTT	CASSARQVNTEAFF
.	TRBV4-1	TRBJ2-3	once	TGCGCCAGCAGCCCGATGAGTGGCACAGATACGCAGTATTTT	CASSPMSGTDTQYF
.	TRBV2	TRBJ1-1	.	TGTGCCAGCAGTGAACAGGGGTACCGGACTGAAGCTTTCTTT	CASSEQGYRTEAFF
TRBD2	TRBV7-3	TRBJ2-5	.	TGTGCCAGCAGCTTAAAGAGTGGGCGGGAGGGTCAAGAGACCCAGTACTTC	CASSLKSGREGQETQYF